This entry concerns a single T cell receptor (beta chain). The entry originates in a study of blood T cell repertoires in COVID-19. For the study at large: Nucleic acid was either cDNA or gDNA, and it came from T cells, B-cell-depleted T cells, or PBMCs.

The authors' processing: It was from reference gene primer amplification that nucleated cell counts were estimated. Assay used: immunoSEQ multiplex PCR; TCRdb lists only in-frame clones, some missing. V, J and clone size derive from that table, while D and trimming were established from the DNA sequence. The sample lists 85,000 to 95,000 clones; roughly nine tenths were seen once. While infection was still active, Seattle patients were enrolled and then followed longitudinally. The J segment lost 2 bases and the V segment lost 5 bases, leaving 7 bases of the junction unmatched. The CDR3 covers 15 residues. The germline V gene encodes CDR1 LNHDA and CDR2 SQIVND (reference sequence).

Sample: peripheral blood. This clonotype was obtained from a man aged 60 to 69 with COVID-19, enrolled during active disease. This chain uses TRBV19 with TRBJ2-7, with 9 bases that match TRBD2. The DNA for the CDR3 is TGTGCCAGTAGTTCTCAACTAGCGGGTACCTACGAGCAGTACTTC. This encodes CASSSQLAGTYEQYF.